This passage covers 29 T cell receptor beta chains from one sample sequenced in a study of blood T cell repertoires in COVID-19. Only in-frame clones appear in the TCRdb table, and some are missing; sequencing was by immunoSEQ multiplex PCR. The sample includes 200,000 to 250,000 clones, over 60% of them seen just once. Sequenced material: peripheral blood. All receptors derive from a woman in her seventies with acute or convalescent COVID-19.

A single count supports this clone. V is TRBV25-1 and J is TRBJ2-7; D may be TRBD2 (5 bases). There are 11 residues in the CDR3. V was clipped by 4 bases and J by 9 bases, with 10 bases between them. The germline gives CDR1 MGHDK, CDR2 SYGVNS. The CDR3 is CASSVARVQYF. The CDR3 region has the DNA TGTGCCAGCAGTGTCGCGCGGGTGCAGTACTTC.

The gene calls are TRBV2 and TRBJ2-1; D might be TRBD2 (6 bases). The CDR3 extends over 14 amino acids. V was trimmed by 10 bases and J by 7 bases, leaving 20 bases between them. CDR1 and CDR2 (germline): SNHLY, FYNNEI. The CDR3 spells CATPAGMGFNEQFF. The CDR3 DNA sequence: TGTGCCACCCCGGCGGGAATGGGGTTTAATGAGCAGTTCTTC.

This clone was recorded at least ten times. V is TRBV27 and J is TRBJ2-5; 12 bases match TRBD2. The germline V gene has CDR1 MNHEY and CDR2 SMNVEV (reference sequence). The ends lost 5 bases at V and 1 base at J; junction bases unmatched: 5. The CDR3 length is 16 residues. The CDR3 region is CASSPTSGRRQETQYF. The CDR3 DNA follows: TGTGCCAGCAGTCCTACTAGCGGGAGGCGCCAAGAGACCCAGTACTTC.

This clone was seen more than once but under ten times. The chain uses TRBV28 and TRBJ1-2, with D hard to call. V gave up 5 bases and J gave up 8 bases, with 12 bases separating them. Germline CDR1 is MDHEN and CDR2 is SYDVKM. The CDR3 consists of 12 residues. CDR3: CASSPRFKGYTF. CDR3 bases: TGTGCCAGCAGTCCCCGGTTTAAGGGCTACACCTTC.

The chain couples TRBV9 to TRBJ1-4; no firm D call. With 0 bases removed from V and 10 bases from J, the gap between germline ends came to 7 bases. The V gene's germline CDR1 is SGDLS and CDR2 YYNGEE. This CDR3 is 12 amino acids long. DNA of the CDR3: TGTGCCAGCAGCGTAGACCGGGGAAAACTGTTTTTT. Amino acid sequence: CASSVDRGKLFF.

The chain couples TRBV2 to TRBJ2-3, with 7 bases that match TRBD2. J lost 0 bases, V lost 8 bases, and 5 bases had no gene match. The CDR3 is 14 residues long. Germline loops: CDR1 SNHLY, CDR2 FYNNEI. The chain's CDR3 is CASLGRVSTDTQYF. Written as DNA, the CDR3 is TGTGCCAGCCTAGGGAGGGTGAGCACAGATACGCAGTATTTT.

As for this clone: Different DNA sequences within this sample yield the same CDR3. The V and J genes are TRBV9 and TRBJ1-6, with D hard to call. V was cut by 0 bases and J by 7 bases, with 5 bases left in between. The germline V gene has CDR1 SGDLS and CDR2 YYNGEE. This CDR3 is 13 amino acids long. CDR3 residues: CASSVDSNSPLHF. CDR3 sequence (DNA): TGTGCCAGCAGCGTAGACTCCAATTCACCCCTCCACTTT.

This clone was seen ten or more times. The chain employs TRBV30 and TRBJ1-3; D not resolved. Trimming cost V 4 bases and J 0 bases, with 19 bases left between them. Germline V gives CDR1 GTSNPN, CDR2 SVGIG (reference sequence). CDR3 length: 17 amino acids. The CDR3 sequence is CAWTPEAVRYSGNTIYF. The CDR3, as DNA: TGTGCCTGGACCCCTGAGGCAGTCAGATACTCTGGAAACACCATATATTTT.

The chain has TRBV28 and TRBJ2-3, with D possibly matching TRBD2 (6 bases). Trimming stripped 2 bases from V and 4 bases from J, with 16 bases between. The germline V gene has CDR1 MDHEN and CDR2 SYDVKM. The CDR3 spans 16 residues. The CDR3 sequence: CASSLQSRDFADTQYF. In nucleotides, the CDR3 is TGTGCCAGCAGTTTACAGAGTCGGGACTTCGCAGATACGCAGTATTTT.

The chain joins TRBV5-1 to TRBJ1-5; possible D gene TRBD1, 5 bases. Trimming took 2 bases from V and 0 from J, leaving 9 bases between them. Germline V gene sequence: CDR1 SGHRS, CDR2 YFSETQ. The CDR3 is made up of 15 amino acids. The CDR3 DNA is TGCGCCAGCAGCTTAACAGGCGATAGCAATCAGCCCCAGCATTTT. The encoded protein is CASSLTGDSNQPQHF.

The chain employs TRBV3-1 (or the pseudogene TRBV3-2) and TRBJ2-3; D remains unclear. The CDR3 contains 13 residues. V was clipped by 4 bases and J by 1 base, with 6 bases between them. Looked up from germline, CDR1 is LGHDT and CDR2 is YNNKEL (reference sequence). The CDR3 DNA is TGTGCCAGCAGCCCCCGGGGCACAGATACGCAGTATTTT. Amino acids: CASSPRGTDTQYF.

This chain uses TRBV28 with TRBJ1-3, with 7 bases that match TRBD1. CDR1 and CDR2 (germline): MDHEN, SYDVKM. This CDR3 spans 19 amino acids. Trimming cost V 2 bases and J 2 bases; bases outside gene matches: 15. CDR3 region: CASSLRWRGQVKTGNTIYF. Here the CDR3 DNA reads TGTGCCAGCAGTTTACGGTGGAGGGGGCAGGTGAAAACTGGAAACACCATATATTTT.

The chain uses TRBV7-9 and TRBJ2-1, with 13 bases matching TRBD2. CDR3 length: 15 residues. The ends lost 4 bases at V and 8 bases at J; junction bases unmatched: 5. Germline V gene lookup returns CDR1 SEHNR and CDR2 FQNEAQ (reference sequence). The CDR3 loop is CASSSGTSGTDEQFF. The CDR3 nucleotides are TGTGCCAGCAGCTCCGGGACTAGCGGGACGGATGAGCAGTTCTTC.

The table lists this clone with a few counts. J is TRBJ2-1 and V is TRBV9, with 10 nucleotides matching TRBD2. The germline V gene encodes CDR1 SGDLS and CDR2 YYNGEE. The V segment lost 4 bases and the J segment 3 bases; nucleotides outside the gene matches: 10. The CDR3 sequence is 17 residues long. CDR3 nucleotides: TGTGCCAGCAGCTCCCACGGGACTAGCGAAAACTACAATGAGCAGTTCTTC. This encodes CASSSHGTSENYNEQFF.

In its sample, this clone was seen a few times. The V call is TRBV19, the J call TRBJ1-2; 9 nucleotides align to TRBD1. Germline V gene lookup returns CDR1 LNHDA and CDR2 SQIVND (reference sequence). The junction had 5 bases not matched to a gene; V was cut back by 6 bases and J by 6 bases. CDR3 length: 13 amino acids. For the CDR3, the DNA is TGTGCCAGTAGCTACAGGGGGCTTAATGGCTACACCTTC. This codes for CASSYRGLNGYTF.

The V call is TRBV5-1, the J call TRBJ2-6, with 12 positions matching TRBD2. The trim removed 0 bases at V and 2 bases at J, leaving 6 bases unmatched. The V gene's germline CDR1 is SGHRS and CDR2 YFSETQ. The CDR3 has 19 residues. The CDR3 DNA is TGCGCCAGCAGCTTGGTTCTAGCGGGAGGGCGCCCTGGGGCCAACGTCCTGACTTTC. Amino acid sequence: CASSLVLAGGRPGANVLTF.

The V call is TRBV18, the J call TRBJ2-1; maybe TRBD1 (5 bases). Trimming stripped 6 bases from V and 6 bases from J, with 15 bases between. From germline, CDR1 is KGHSH and CDR2 LQKENI. This CDR3 is 14 amino acids long. Here the CDR3 DNA reads TGTGCCAGCTCGTACACGTCAGGGCCCAATGAGCAGTTCTTC. This translates into CASSYTSGPNEQFF.

The DNA for the CDR3 is TGCGCCAGCAGCCCGCCCCAGGGTAGAGGAGACTCCTACGAGCAGTACTTC. Encoded protein: CASSPPQGRGDSYEQYF. The chain has TRBV5-1 and TRBJ2-7; possible D gene TRBD1, 5 bases. This CDR3 region has 17 residues. V was shortened by 4 bases and J by 0 bases, with 20 bases between the two germline ends. The germline V gene has CDR1 SGHRS and CDR2 YFSETQ.

This sequence joins TRBV7-9 and TRBJ1-4, with a tentative D call TRBD1 (5 bases). The germline CDR1 and CDR2 sequences are SEHNR and FQNEAQ (reference sequence). V was clipped by 5 bases and J by 7 bases, with 14 bases between them. The CDR3 sequence is 14 residues long. CDR3 nucleotide sequence: TGTGCCAGCAGCCCGGACACGGGGGGTGAAAAACTGTTTTTT. The encoded protein is CASSPDTGGEKLFF.

This chain joins TRBV19 and TRBJ2-1; 9 bases align to TRBD2. Germline V gene sequence: CDR1 LNHDA, CDR2 SQIVND (reference sequence). The CDR3 has 15 amino acids. V gave up 4 bases and J gave up 8 bases; unmatched junction bases: 9. The CDR3 sequence is CASSTIAGAMDEQFF. CDR3 bases: TGTGCCAGTAGTACAATAGCGGGAGCAATGGATGAGCAGTTCTTC. The whole variable domain, filled in from reference TRBV19 and TRBJ2-1, reads DGGITQSPKYLFRKEGQNVTLSCEQNLNHDAMYWYRQDPGQGLRLIYYSQIVNDFQKGDIAEGYSVSREKKESFPLTVTSAQKNPTAFYLCASSTIAGAMDEQFFGPGTRLTVL.

The rearrangement uses TRBV21-1 and TRBJ2-7; TRBD2, the table's D call, lacks a check against the DNA. TRBV21-1 is shown as a pseudogene. The CDR3 sequence is 16 residues long. The CDR3 is CASSKRSLAVSYEQYF. In DNA form, the CDR3 reads TGTGCCAGCAGCAAAAGGAGCCTAGCGGTCTCCTACGAGCAGTACTTC.

This clone was found once. This chain links TRBV7-9 with TRBJ2-2; 8 bases match TRBD1. CDR3 length: 16 residues. CDR1 is SEHNR, CDR2 FQNEAQ, per germline (reference sequence). The junction had 8 bases not matched to a gene; V was cut back by 1 base and J by 7 bases. The CDR3 region is CASSLVETGDNGELFF. The CDR3 nucleotides are TGTGCCAGCAGCTTAGTTGAGACAGGGGATAACGGGGAGCTGTTTTTT.

This clone has a count of ten or more. The chain uses TRBV2 and TRBJ1-5, with 7 bases matching TRBD1. Germline loops: CDR1 SNHLY, CDR2 FYNNEI. The length of the CDR3 is 15 residues. The ends lost 7 bases at V and 6 bases at J; junction bases unmatched: 12. Written as DNA, the CDR3 is TGTGCCAGCAAATACGACAGGGAGAGGGGTCAGCCCCAGCATTTT. It translates to CASKYDRERGQPQHF.

The V and J genes are TRBV28 and TRBJ2-7; possible D gene TRBD2, 5 bases. V gave up 8 bases and J gave up 4 bases, with 15 bases separating them. The germline CDR1 and CDR2 sequences are MDHEN and SYDVKM. This CDR3 has 13 residues. The CDR3 DNA sequence: TGTGCCAGCGTCTCGGGGTCCGTTTACGAGCAGTACTTC. Protein product: CASVSGSVYEQYF.

This clone was seen only a few times. The chain carries TRBV3-1 (or the pseudogene TRBV3-2) and TRBJ1-4; 7 bases map to TRBD1. CDR1 is LGHDT, CDR2 YNNKEL, per germline (reference sequence). The trim removed 5 bases at V and 4 bases at J, leaving 7 bases unmatched. The CDR3 has 15 amino acids. The CDR3 loop is CASSYDRDLNEKLFF. The DNA for the CDR3 is TGTGCCAGCAGCTACGACAGGGACCTTAATGAAAAACTGTTTTTT.

The chain has TRBV5-1 and TRBJ2-1; D call uncertain. Germline assignment: CDR1 SGHRS and CDR2 YFSETQ. The CDR3 is 17 residues long. V gave up 3 bases and J gave up 0 bases, with 16 bases separating them. The CDR3 here is CASSSQSWSSSYNEQFF. In DNA form, the CDR3 reads TGCGCCAGCAGCTCCCAGTCATGGTCTAGCTCCTACAATGAGCAGTTCTTC.

This clone is a singleton in its sample. The chain carries TRBV29-1 and TRBJ1-4; unclear D gene. Between the trimmed V and J ends, which lost 7 bases and 8 bases, there was a span of 17 bases. This CDR3 region has 13 residues. Germline CDR1 SQVTM, CDR2 ANQGSEA. CDR3 nucleotides: TGCAGCGCCGCCGGCAGGATGGAAGAAAAACTGTTTTTT. Its translation is CSAAGRMEEKLFF.

The rearrangement joins TRBV7-3 to TRBJ2-1; tentatively, D is TRBD2 (6 bases). Germline V gene data show CDR1 as SGHTA and CDR2 as FQGTGA. The CDR3 length is 14 residues. V was trimmed by 5 bases and J by 5 bases, leaving 13 bases between them. The CDR3 is CASSEVAANNEQFF. CDR3 nucleotides: TGTGCCAGCAGCGAAGTAGCGGCCAACAATGAGCAGTTCTTC.

V is TRBV6-4 and J is TRBJ2-7; no definite D call. V was pared by 4 bases and J by 0 bases, with 10 bases between. Looked up from germline, CDR1 is MRHNA and CDR2 is SNTAGT. The CDR3 covers 14 residues. In nucleotides, the CDR3 is TGTGCCAGCAGTGTCCCAGGTCTCTCCTACGAGCAGTACTTC. Amino acids: CASSVPGLSYEQYF.